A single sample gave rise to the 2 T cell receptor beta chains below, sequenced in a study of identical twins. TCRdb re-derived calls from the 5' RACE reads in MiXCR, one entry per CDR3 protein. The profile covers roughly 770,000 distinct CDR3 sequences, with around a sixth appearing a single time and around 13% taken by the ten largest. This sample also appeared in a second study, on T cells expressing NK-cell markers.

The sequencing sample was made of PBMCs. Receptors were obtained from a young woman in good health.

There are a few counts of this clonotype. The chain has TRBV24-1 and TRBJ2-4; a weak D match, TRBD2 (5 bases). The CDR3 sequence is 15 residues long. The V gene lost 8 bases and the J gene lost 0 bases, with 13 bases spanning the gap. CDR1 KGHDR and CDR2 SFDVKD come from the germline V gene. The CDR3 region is CATKYGAGAKNIQYF. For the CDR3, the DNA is TGTGCCACCAAATACGGCGCGGGAGCCAAAAACATTCAGTACTTC.

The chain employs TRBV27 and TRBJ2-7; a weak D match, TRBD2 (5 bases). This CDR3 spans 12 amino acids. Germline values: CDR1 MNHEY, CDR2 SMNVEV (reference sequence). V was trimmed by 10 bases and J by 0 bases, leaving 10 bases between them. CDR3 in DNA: TGTGCCACGGGAAGGAGCTCCTACGAGCAGTACTTC. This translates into CATGRSSYEQYF.